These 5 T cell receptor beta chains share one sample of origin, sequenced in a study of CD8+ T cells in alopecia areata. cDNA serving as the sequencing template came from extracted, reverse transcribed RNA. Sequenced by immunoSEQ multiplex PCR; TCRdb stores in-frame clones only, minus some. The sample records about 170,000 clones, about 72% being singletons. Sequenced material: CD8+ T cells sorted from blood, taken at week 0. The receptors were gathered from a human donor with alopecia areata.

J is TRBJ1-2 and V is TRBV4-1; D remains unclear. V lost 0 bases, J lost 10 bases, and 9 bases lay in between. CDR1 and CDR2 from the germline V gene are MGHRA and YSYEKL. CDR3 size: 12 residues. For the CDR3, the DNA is TGCGCCAGCAGCCAAGATCGGTACGACTACACCTTC. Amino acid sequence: CASSQDRYDYTF.

DNA for the CDR3: TGCAGCGTCGACAGGGGGTCGGACTATGGCTACACCTTC. Encoded protein: CSVDRGSDYGYTF. The chain joins TRBV29-1 to TRBJ1-2, with 9 bases that match TRBD1. CDR1 SQVTM and CDR2 ANQGSEA come from the germline V gene. V dropped 6 bases and J dropped 3; count of bases not matched to a gene: 5. CDR3 length equals 13 residues.

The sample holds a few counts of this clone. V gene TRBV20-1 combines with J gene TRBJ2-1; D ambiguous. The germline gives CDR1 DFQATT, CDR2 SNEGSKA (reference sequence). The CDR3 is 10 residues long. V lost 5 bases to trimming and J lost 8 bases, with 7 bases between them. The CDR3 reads CSAARDEQFF. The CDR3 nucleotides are TGCAGTGCTGCTAGGGATGAGCAGTTCTTC.

The CDR3 here is CASSLGRDLLYNEQFF. CDR3 sequence (DNA): TGCGCCAGCAGCTTGGGTAGGGACCTACTCTACAATGAGCAGTTCTTC. V and J are TRBV5-1 and TRBJ2-1; TRBD1 or TRBD2 may be the D gene (5 bases each). The germline V and J ends were trimmed by 0 bases and 3 bases, with 13 bases remaining between them. CDR3 length: 16 residues. Per the germline V gene, CDR1 is SGHRS and CDR2 is YFSETQ.

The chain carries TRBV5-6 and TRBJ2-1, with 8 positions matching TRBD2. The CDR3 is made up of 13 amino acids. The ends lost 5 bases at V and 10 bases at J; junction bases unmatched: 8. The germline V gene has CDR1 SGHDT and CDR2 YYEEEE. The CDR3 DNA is TGTGCCAGCAGTCCAGCGGGGGTCAAAGAGCAGTTCTTC. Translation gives CASSPAGVKEQFF.